Each of the 21 T cell receptor beta chains below was sequenced from the same sample in a study of T cell repertoires in cytomegalovirus infection. TCRdb re-called the reads with MiXCR, one entry per CDR3 protein. This sample has about 52,000 distinct CDR3 sequences; less than 20% occur once, and the top ten carry roughly 78%. No antigen is known for these receptors. The starting material was CD8+ T cells from cultured PBMCs, obtained from culture after CMV antigen stimulation. These receptors originate from a human donor in good health (CMV status not recorded). Some clones in this sample may be carry-over from other donors' samples.

CDR3 in DNA: TGTGCCAGCAGTCCGCCGGACTACCGCACAGATACGCAGTATTTT. Amino acid sequence: CASSPPDYRTDTQYF. The gene calls are TRBV6-5 and TRBJ2-3; weak D call: TRBD2 (6 bases). The length of the CDR3 is 15 residues. The V gene lost 5 bases and the J gene lost 1 base, with 13 bases spanning the gap. In germline, CDR1 is MNHEY, CDR2 SVGAGI.

This clonotype was seen only a few times. The chain links TRBV27 to TRBJ2-7, with 7 positions matching TRBD1. The germline gives CDR1 MNHEY, CDR2 SMNVEV (reference sequence). Trimming removed 3 bases from V and 0 bases from J; junction bases left unmatched: 8. CDR3 size: 16 residues. The CDR3 DNA sequence: TGTGCCAGCAGTTTCACAGGGGCGAGAAGCTCCTACGAGCAGTACTTC. Translated, it gives CASSFTGARSSYEQYF.

The rearrangement joins TRBV27 to TRBJ1-1; 7 bases are shared with TRBD1. Germline V gene data show CDR1 as MNHEY and CDR2 as SMNVEV (reference sequence). The CDR3 runs to 14 residues. V was pared by 6 bases and J by 4 bases, with 8 bases of the junction left unmatched. CDR3: CASRRGGSITEAFF. DNA for the CDR3: TGTGCCAGCAGACGAGGGGGCTCGATCACTGAAGCTTTCTTT.

In its sample, this clonotype was seen a few times. The chain couples TRBV7-8 to TRBJ2-2, with 8 bases identical to TRBD2. The CDR3 extends over 15 amino acids. CDR1 is SGHVS and CDR2 is FQNEAQ in the germline V gene. After removal of 8 bases from V and 0 bases from J, the junction contained 5 bases not matched to a gene. CDR3 sequence: CASPRGGSNTGELFF. CDR3 DNA: TGTGCCAGCCCCCGGGGGGGGTCGAACACCGGGGAGCTGTTTTTT.

This clonotype was counted a few times. V and J are TRBV7-2 and TRBJ1-5; maybe TRBD1 (5 bases). Trimming shortened V by 5 bases and J by 3 bases, and 11 bases separated the two germline ends. CDR1 and CDR2 from the germline V gene are SGHTA and FQGNSA. The length of the CDR3 is 14 residues. The CDR3 region has the DNA TGTGCCAGCAGCGCGTGGGACGCCAATCAGCCCCAGCATTTT. Translated, it gives CASSAWDANQPQHF.

This chain links TRBV6-2 or TRBV6-3 with TRBJ2-1; 8 nucleotides match TRBD1. The length of the CDR3 is 17 residues. Looked up from germline, CDR1 is MNHEY and CDR2 is SVGEGT. With 3 bases clipped from V and 2 bases from J, the junction kept 9 bases outside the gene matches. CDR3 DNA: TGTGCCAGCAGTTATTGGACAGGGAAAGGGGCCTACAATGAGCAGTTCTTC. It specifies CASSYWTGKGAYNEQFF.

This clonotype turned up a few times. The chain employs TRBV12-3 or TRBV12-4 and TRBJ1-4; no definite D call. CDR3 length: 13 residues. V was shortened by 4 bases and J by 5 bases, with 8 bases between the two germline ends. The DNA of the CDR3 is TGTGCCAGCAGTTGGACCCTAAATGAAAAACTGTTTTTT. It yields the protein CASSWTLNEKLFF.

This clonotype was observed a handful of times. J is TRBJ1-5 and V is TRBV4-1; D unresolved. The CDR3 totals 15 residues. Looked up from germline, CDR1 is MGHRA and CDR2 is YSYEKL. V lost 1 base and J 3 bases, leaving 10 bases between the germline ends. CDR3 protein: CASSQVTANNQPQHF. CDR3 in DNA: TGCGCCAGCAGCCAAGTCACCGCGAACAATCAGCCCCAGCATTTT.

This clonotype was counted a few times. This chain connects TRBV12-3 or TRBV12-4 to TRBJ2-1; 8 nucleotides match TRBD1. With 3 bases clipped from V and 9 bases from J, the junction kept 4 bases outside the gene matches. The CDR3 totals 13 residues. For the CDR3, the DNA is TGTGCCAGCAGTTTTGACAGGGGTTTTGAGCAGTTCTTC. This sequence encodes CASSFDRGFEQFF.

The sample holds a few counts of this clonotype. The chain joins TRBV27 to TRBJ2-1, with D perhaps TRBD2 (7 bases). V dropped 5 bases and J dropped 0 bases, with 14 bases sitting between them. The CDR3 is 16 residues long. Germline V gene sequence: CDR1 MNHEY, CDR2 SMNVEV (reference sequence). The CDR3 protein is CASSQGGGSSYNEQFF. The CDR3 nucleotides read TGTGCCAGCAGTCAAGGGGGGGGAAGCTCCTACAATGAGCAGTTCTTC.

The chain links TRBV27 to TRBJ2-1, with a weak D call TRBD1 (5 bases). With 4 bases removed from V and 6 bases from J, the gap between germline ends came to 19 bases. The CDR3 contains 16 residues. The germline gives CDR1 MNHEY, CDR2 SMNVEV (reference sequence). The CDR3 DNA reads as TGTGCCAGCAGTTACTCCTTTGGGGTGCAGGGCAATGAGCAGTTCTTC. Protein product: CASSYSFGVQGNEQFF.

This sequence joins TRBV7-9 and TRBJ2-7; 10 positions agree with TRBD1. The CDR3 has 14 amino acids. The germline CDR1 and CDR2 sequences are SEHNR and FQNEAQ (reference sequence). The trim removed 4 bases at V and 6 bases at J, leaving 6 bases unmatched. The CDR3 DNA reads as TGTGCCAGCAGCTGGAGGGACAGGGGCGTCGAGCAGTACTTC. Translation gives CASSWRDRGVEQYF.

This clonotype was observed a handful of times. The gene calls are TRBV7-6 and TRBJ2-7; TRBD1 aligns across 7 bases. Losses at the gene ends were 5 bases for V and 4 bases for J; bases not matched to a gene: 11. CDR3 size: 15 residues. Germline CDR1 SGHVS, CDR2 FNYEAQ. The CDR3: CASSIGGDGPYEQYF. The CDR3 DNA follows: TGTGCCAGCAGCATAGGGGGCGACGGCCCTTACGAGCAGTACTTC.

V is TRBV6-2 or TRBV6-3 and J is TRBJ2-3; D remains ambiguous. This CDR3 has 14 amino acids. V was pared by 6 bases and J by 5 bases, with 15 bases between. Germline V gene lookup returns CDR1 MNHEY and CDR2 SVGEGT. The CDR3 DNA follows: TGTGCCAGCAGCCTTTATAAGGACGGAGATACGCAGTATTTT. It yields the protein CASSLYKDGDTQYF.

This clonotype has a handful of counts. This rearrangement joins TRBV7-6 to TRBJ1-5; TRBD1 is a possible D gene (6 bases). The V gene's germline CDR1 is SGHVS and CDR2 FNYEAQ. The CDR3 totals 14 residues. Trimming removed 4 bases from V and 7 bases from J, with 14 bases in between. As DNA, the CDR3 is TGTGCCAGCAGCTCAACAGGGCAGGGGCAGCCCCAGCATTTT. Protein sequence: CASSSTGQGQPQHF.

This clonotype has a handful of counts. The genes are TRBV7-6 and TRBJ1-4; tentatively, D is TRBD1 (6 bases). Trimming removed 5 bases at V and 0 bases at J, with 10 bases between. CDR3 length: 15 amino acids. CDR1 SGHVS and CDR2 FNYEAQ come from the germline V gene. CDR3 in DNA: TGTGCCAGCAGCCCCCGGACAGCAACTAATGAAAAACTGTTTTTT. Protein sequence: CASSPRTATNEKLFF.

The V call is TRBV5-4, the J call TRBJ1-3; maybe TRBD1 (6 bases). The V end was cut by 4 bases, the J end by 4 bases, with 12 bases between. CDR1 is SGHNT and CDR2 is YYREEE in the germline V gene (reference sequence). The CDR3 length is 14 residues. CDR3 nucleotide sequence: TGTGCCAGCAGCCGACCAGGGGAGGGAAACACCATATATTTT. Protein: CASSRPGEGNTIYF.

This clonotype was recorded a few times. This CDR3 reads CASSSNQEISGNTIYF. In nucleotides, the CDR3 is TGTGCCAGCAGTTCTAACCAGGAAATCTCTGGAAACACCATATATTTT. V is TRBV12-3 or TRBV12-4 and J is TRBJ1-3; D remains ambiguous. V was shortened by 4 bases and J by 0 bases, with 13 bases between the two germline ends. The CDR3 is 16 residues long.

Points on this clonotype: One end of the junction varies from germline; a read error may be responsible. V usage is TRBV4-3 and J usage is TRBJ1-2; D call uncertain. Germline assignment: CDR1 LGHNA and CDR2 YSLEER. The CDR3 totals 17 residues. CDR3 in DNA: TGCGCGAGCAGCCAAGCTTCGGTCGGTTTTACTAACTATGGCTACACCTTC. This codes for CASSQASVGFTNYGYTF.

The rearrangement joins TRBV5-1 to TRBJ2-5, with D maybe TRBD1 (6 bases). The CDR3 consists of 15 residues. Germline CDR1 and CDR2: SGHRS and YFSETQ. The V and J ends lost 0 bases and 5 bases respectively, with 14 bases between them. Here the CDR3 reads CASSLAGDGTETQYF. CDR3 DNA: TGCGCCAGCAGCTTGGCAGGGGATGGAACGGAGACCCAGTACTTC.

This chain joins TRBV7-9 and TRBJ1-5, with 9 bases that match TRBD1. CDR1 is SEHNR, CDR2 FQNEAQ, per germline (reference sequence). V trimming: 5 bases; J trimming: 3 bases; junction bases outside the gene matches: 5. The CDR3 has 15 residues. CDR3 sequence reads: CASSQGTGNNQPQHF. The CDR3 region has the DNA TGTGCCAGCAGCCAGGGGACAGGGAACAATCAGCCCCAGCATTTT.